This passage covers 18 T cell receptor beta chains from one sample sequenced in a study of identical twins. Each CDR3 protein gets one entry after TCRdb re-called the 5' RACE reads with MiXCR. The table has approximately 500,000 distinct CDR3 sequences, 20% to 25% seen once. The sample was also reused in another study, on T cells expressing NK-cell markers.

The sequencing sample was made of CD4+ T cells sorted from blood. The source is a young woman in good health.

This clonotype has a handful of counts. The chain links TRBV20-1 to TRBJ2-1; D might be TRBD1 (6 bases). The CDR3 is made up of 15 amino acids. Trimming cost V 4 bases and J 0 bases, with 13 bases left between them. From germline, CDR1 is DFQATT and CDR2 SNEGSKA (reference sequence). The CDR3 bases are TGCAGTGCTACAAACAGGGTTCGCTCCTACAATGAGCAGTTCTTC. The encoded protein is CSATNRVRSYNEQFF.

This clonotype was detected only a few times. The junction shows a germline mismatch at one end, possibly a read error. The chain's CDR3 is CASSLGQGIDEQFF. The CDR3 coding sequence is TGTGCTAGCAGCTTAGGGCAGGGGATCGATGAGCAGTTCTTC. The V gene is TRBV7-7, the J gene TRBJ2-1; possibly TRBD1 for D (6 bases). CDR3 length: 14 residues. Germline V gives CDR1 SSHAT, CDR2 FNYEAQ (reference sequence).

This clonotype was observed a handful of times. This rearrangement joins TRBV20-1 to TRBJ1-2; 10 bases map to TRBD1. The CDR3 is 13 amino acids. CDR1 and CDR2 (germline): DFQATT, SNEGSKA (reference sequence). J was trimmed by 8 bases and V by 7 bases; bases with no gene match: 10. The DNA of the CDR3 is TGCAGTGTCCAGGACAGGGGGAAGGAGGGCTACACCTTC. It specifies CSVQDRGKEGYTF.

This clonotype has just a few counts. This chain uses TRBV4-3 with TRBJ1-5; D unclear. The V gene lost 0 bases and the J gene lost 7 bases, with 13 bases spanning the gap. Germline-derived CDR1 and CDR2 are LGHNA and YSLEER. The CDR3 runs to 15 residues. The CDR3 DNA follows: TGCGCCAGCAGCCAAGATGCCAATAGGTTGCAGCCCCAGCATTTT. Amino acids: CASSQDANRLQPQHF.

The rearrangement joins TRBV5-1 to TRBJ2-6, with no clear D. With 6 bases removed from V and 0 bases from J, the gap between germline ends came to 10 bases. The germline CDR1 and CDR2 sequences are SGHRS and YFSETQ. The CDR3 has 15 residues. The CDR3 nucleotides read TGCGCCAGCAAGTTAACCCCCTCTGGGGCCAACGTCCTGACTTTC. This codes for CASKLTPSGANVLTF.

This clonotype was seen more than once but under ten times. The rearrangement joins TRBV3-1 to TRBJ2-7; D is uncertain. The germline V and J ends were trimmed by 0 bases and 6 bases, with 9 bases remaining between them. The CDR3 runs to 13 residues. The germline V gene encodes CDR1 LGHDT and CDR2 YNNKEL (reference sequence). CDR3 in amino acids: CASSQDLGFEQYF. CDR3 nucleotides: TGTGCCAGCAGCCAAGATCTCGGGTTCGAGCAGTACTTC.

This clonotype has only a few counts. The chain combines TRBV20-1 with TRBJ1-2; 10 bases are shared with TRBD1. CDR3 length equals 13 residues. Losses at the gene ends were 8 bases for V and 2 bases for J; bases not matched to a gene: 5. CDR1 is DFQATT and CDR2 is SNEGSKA in the germline V gene (reference sequence). CDR3 region: CSTPGQGNYGYTF. The CDR3 bases are TGCAGTACCCCGGGACAGGGGAACTATGGCTACACCTTC.

This clonotype occurred a few times. V gene TRBV4-1 combines with J gene TRBJ2-1, with 8 bases fitting TRBD2. Looked up from germline, CDR1 is MGHRA and CDR2 is YSYEKL. The CDR3 runs 21 residues. V trimming: 1 base; J trimming: 0 bases; junction bases outside the gene matches: 17. The chain's CDR3 is CASSQAGGTSTRISSYNEQFF. Here the CDR3 DNA reads TGCGCCAGCAGCCAAGCAGGCGGGACTAGTACTAGGATTAGCTCCTACAATGAGCAGTTCTTC.

This clonotype was seen a handful of times. V gene TRBV12-3 or TRBV12-4 combines with J gene TRBJ1-1, with D tentatively TRBD1 (6 bases). Between the trimmed V and J ends, which lost 6 bases and 0 bases, there was a span of 11 bases. This CDR3 has 14 residues. CDR3 nucleotides: TGTGCCAGCAGCCCGGACAGCTTGAACACTGAAGCTTTCTTT. This translates into CASSPDSLNTEAFF.

The genes are TRBV6-5 and TRBJ2-5; unclear D gene. V lost 4 bases and J lost 6, with 9 bases in between. The CDR3 runs to 12 residues. Looked up from germline, CDR1 is MNHEY and CDR2 is SVGAGI. The CDR3 coding sequence is TGTGCCAGCAGTTCACCTTTGAAGACCCAGTACTTC. The encoded protein is CASSSPLKTQYF.

This clonotype was seen only a few times. The chain recombines TRBV20-1 with TRBJ1-1, with 8 bases that match TRBD1. The germline V gene encodes CDR1 DFQATT and CDR2 SNEGSKA (reference sequence). The CDR3 runs to 13 residues. The V gene end was trimmed by 6 bases and the J gene end by 1 base; junction bases not matched to a gene: 4. CDR3 coding DNA: TGCAGTGCCACCGGACAGGGGAACACTGAAGCTTTCTTT. The encoded protein is CSATGQGNTEAFF.

This clonotype came up a few times. The rearrangement joins TRBV6-5 to TRBJ1-2, with 10 bases matching TRBD1. Germline V gene sequence: CDR1 MNHEY, CDR2 SVGAGI. The ends lost 2 bases at V and 8 bases at J; junction bases unmatched: 8. The CDR3 runs 15 residues. The CDR3 here is CASSYTGQGVGGYTF. As DNA, the CDR3 is TGTGCCAGCAGTTACACTGGACAGGGGGTCGGCGGCTACACCTTC.

The rearrangement uses TRBV7-2 and TRBJ1-2, with 11 positions matching TRBD1. Losses at the gene ends were 5 bases for V and 7 bases for J; bases not matched to a gene: 9. This CDR3 comprises 15 residues. Germline V gene sequence: CDR1 SGHTA, CDR2 FQGNSA. The CDR3 DNA follows: TGTGCCAGCAGCATTATTGGACAGGGGGCAATTGGCTACACCTTC. Protein sequence: CASSIIGQGAIGYTF.

The chain carries TRBV10-2 and TRBJ2-5; TRBD1 is a possible D gene (5 bases). CDR1 and CDR2 from the germline V gene are WSHSY and SAAADI. Trimming left V 7 bases short and J 3 bases short, with 9 bases between. CDR3 length equals 12 residues. The CDR3 DNA reads TGCGCCAGCATGGGGCCCGAAGAGACCCAGTACTTC. This translates into CASMGPEETQYF.

The chain uses TRBV20-1 and TRBJ2-7; 9 bases match TRBD2. The CDR3 is 14 amino acids. Per the germline V gene, CDR1 is DFQATT and CDR2 is SNEGSKA (reference sequence). Unmatched junction bases numbered 3, after V lost 2 bases and J lost 1 base. In DNA, the CDR3 is TGCAGTGCTAGACTGGCGGGAGGGTCCTACGAGCAGTACTTC. Residues: CSARLAGGSYEQYF.

The chain recombines TRBV7-2 with TRBJ2-5; D is perhaps TRBD1 (6 bases). The CDR3 runs 15 residues. V was pared by 2 bases and J by 0 bases, with 10 bases between. Germline CDR1 is SGHTA and CDR2 is FQGNSA. The CDR3 here is CASSLTRDNQETQYF. CDR3 DNA: TGTGCCAGCAGCTTAACACGGGACAACCAAGAGACCCAGTACTTC.

V and J are TRBV5-5 and TRBJ2-7, with TRBD1 identical over 8 bases. Per germline, CDR1 SGHKS and CDR2 YYEKEE (reference sequence). The CDR3 is made up of 15 amino acids. The V gene end was trimmed by 2 bases and the J gene end by 0 bases; junction bases not matched to a gene: 4. Here the CDR3 DNA reads TGTGCCAGCAGCTTTCTGGACAGGGCCTCCTACGAGCAGTACTTC. Amino acids: CASSFLDRASYEQYF.

This clonotype has more than one count but fewer than ten. The V call is TRBV5-1, the J call TRBJ2-3; TRBD2 matches 11 bases. After removal of 0 bases from V and 6 bases from J, the junction contained 6 bases not matched to a gene. CDR1 and CDR2 (germline): SGHRS, YFSETQ. The CDR3 runs to 16 residues. The CDR3 nucleotides read TGCGCCAGCAGCTTGGTTAGCGGGGGGGCGTCGGATACGCAGTATTTT. Translation gives CASSLVSGGASDTQYF. Based on the CDR3 plus reference TRBV5-1 and TRBJ2-3, the full variable domain is KAGVTQTPRYLIKTRGQQVTLSCSPISGHRSVSWYQQTPGQGLQFLFEYFSETQRNKGNFPGRFSGRQFSNSRSEMNVSTLELGDSALYLCASSLVSGGASDTQYFGPGTRLTVL.